This T cell receptor beta chain derives from a study of blood T cell repertoires in COVID-19. Looking at the study overall: From T cells, B-cell-depleted T cells, or PBMCs came the material, which was cDNA or gDNA.

Study processing details: The assay estimated nucleated cells by amplifying reference gene primers. Profiled with immunoSEQ multiplex PCR; TCRdb holds only in-frame clones, not every one. For V, J and clone size, that table is used; D and trimming come from the DNA. This sample carries about 210,000 clones, 80% of them seen once, and the ten largest clones take around 4.7%. Participants came from roughly 23 US areas, aged roughly 18 to 95 years. Participant reports of clinical history set cohort assignment. This clone was seen just once. Germline V gene data show CDR1 as LNHDA and CDR2 as SQIVND (reference sequence). V lost 4 bases and J lost 11; bases outside the gene matches: 8. This CDR3 has 13 residues.

The V gene is TRBV19, the J gene TRBJ1-1, with 9 nucleotides matching TRBD1. Sequencing input: PBMCs or T cells enriched from blood (not recorded which). This receptor was taken from a man aged 30 to 39 with acute COVID-19. In nucleotides, the CDR3 is TGTGCCAGTAGTAAGGGACAGGGCATTGAGGCTTTCTTT. This translates into CASSKGQGIEAFF.